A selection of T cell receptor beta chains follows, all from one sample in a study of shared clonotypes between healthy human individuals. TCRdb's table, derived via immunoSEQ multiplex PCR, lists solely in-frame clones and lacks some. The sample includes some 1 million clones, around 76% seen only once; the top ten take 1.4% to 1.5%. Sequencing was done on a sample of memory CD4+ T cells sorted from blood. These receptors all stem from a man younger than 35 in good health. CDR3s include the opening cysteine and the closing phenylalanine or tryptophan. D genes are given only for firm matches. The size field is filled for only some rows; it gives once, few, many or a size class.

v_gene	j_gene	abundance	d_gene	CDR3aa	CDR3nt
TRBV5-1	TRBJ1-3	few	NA	CASSLPSTNQNTIYF	TGCGCCAGCAGCTTACCTTCGACGAACCAAAACACCATATATTTT
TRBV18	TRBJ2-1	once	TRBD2	CASSPPGTLAGTGNEQFF	TGTGCCAGCTCACCACCGGGAACACTAGCGGGCACGGGCAATGAGCAGTTCTTC
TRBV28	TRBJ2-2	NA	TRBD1	CASSRTGGYTGELFF	TGTGCCAGCAGCCGGACAGGGGGGTACACCGGGGAGCTGTTTTTT
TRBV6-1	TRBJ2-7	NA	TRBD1	CASSEGYRGRGDEQYF	TGTGCCAGCAGTGAAGGGTACAGGGGAAGGGGCGACGAGCAGTACTTC
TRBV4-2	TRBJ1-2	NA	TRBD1	CASSAQGGWDGYTF	TGTGCCAGCAGCGCTCAGGGGGGATGGGATGGCTACACCTTC
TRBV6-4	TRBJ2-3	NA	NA	CASRDSSTDTQYF	TGTGCCAGCAGGGACAGTAGCACAGATACGCAGTATTTT
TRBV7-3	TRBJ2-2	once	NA	CASSLGGNTGELFF	TGTGCCAGCAGCTTAGGGGGCAACACCGGGGAGCTGTTTTTT
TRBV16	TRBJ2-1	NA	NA	CASSQGSSYNEQFF	TGTGCCAGCAGCCAAGGGAGCTCCTACAATGAGCAGTTCTTC
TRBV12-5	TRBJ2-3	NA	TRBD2	CASGFSSTERGGADTQYF	TGTGCTAGTGGTTTTTCCAGCACCGAGCGGGGGGGCGCAGATACGCAGTATTTT
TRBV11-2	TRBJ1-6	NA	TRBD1	CASSFTGDRNSPLHF	TGTGCCAGCAGCTTTACAGGGGATCGCAATTCACCCCTCCACTTT
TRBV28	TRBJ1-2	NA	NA	CASSFRPLANYGYTF	TGTGCCAGCAGTTTTCGTCCATTAGCTAACTATGGCTACACCTTC
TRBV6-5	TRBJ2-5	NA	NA	CASSYSSGGIQETQYF	TGTGCCAGCAGTTACTCGTCAGGGGGGATCCAAGAGACCCAGTACTTC
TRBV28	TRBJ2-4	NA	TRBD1	CASSRPGQGAKNIQYF	TGTGCCAGCAGCCGTCCGGGACAGGGGGCCAAAAACATTCAGTACTTC
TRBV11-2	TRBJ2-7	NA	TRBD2	CASSLGSGGYYEQYF	TGTGCCAGCAGCTTGGGTAGCGGGGGGTATTACGAGCAGTACTTC
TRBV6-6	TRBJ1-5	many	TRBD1	CASREDRGNQPQHF	TGTGCCAGCAGGGAGGACAGGGGAAATCAGCCCCAGCATTTT
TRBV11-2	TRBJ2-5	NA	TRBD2	CASTKGASGVQETQYF	TGTGCCAGCACCAAAGGGGCTAGCGGGGTGCAAGAGACCCAGTACTTC
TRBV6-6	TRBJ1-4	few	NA	CASSYSGPGAKLFF	TGTGCCAGCAGTTACTCTGGGCCAGGGGCAAAACTGTTTTTT
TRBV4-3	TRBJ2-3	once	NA	CASSRGSTDTQYF	TGCGCCAGCAGCCGAGGGAGCACAGATACGCAGTATTTT
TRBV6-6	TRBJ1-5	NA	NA	CASSYYVDQPQHF	TGTGCCAGCAGTTACTACGTCGATCAGCCCCAGCATTTT
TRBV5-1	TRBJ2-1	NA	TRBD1	CASSPRQGGEQFF	TGCGCCAGCAGCCCCAGACAGGGTGGTGAGCAGTTCTTC
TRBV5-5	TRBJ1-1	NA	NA	CASSPLQPNTEAFF	TGTGCCAGCAGCCCCTTACAACCGAACACTGAAGCTTTCTTT
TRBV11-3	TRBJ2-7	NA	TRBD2	CASSREGGSYEQYF	TGTGCCAGCAGCCGGGAGGGAGGTTCGTACGAGCAGTACTTC
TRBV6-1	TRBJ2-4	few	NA	CASSVGRAAKNIQYF	TGTGCCAGCAGTGTCGGTAGGGCAGCCAAAAACATTCAGTACTTC
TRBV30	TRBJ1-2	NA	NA	CAWSLGGIRGYTF	TGTGCCTGGAGCCTGGGGGGAATACGGGGCTACACCTTC
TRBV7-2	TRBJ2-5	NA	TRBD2	CASSPSRLAGVETQYF	TGTGCCAGCAGCCCGAGCCGGCTAGCGGGAGTAGAGACCCAGTACTTC
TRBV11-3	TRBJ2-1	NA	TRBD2	CASSSSGASVNEQFF	TGTGCCAGCAGCTCTAGCGGGGCCTCGGTGAATGAGCAGTTCTTC